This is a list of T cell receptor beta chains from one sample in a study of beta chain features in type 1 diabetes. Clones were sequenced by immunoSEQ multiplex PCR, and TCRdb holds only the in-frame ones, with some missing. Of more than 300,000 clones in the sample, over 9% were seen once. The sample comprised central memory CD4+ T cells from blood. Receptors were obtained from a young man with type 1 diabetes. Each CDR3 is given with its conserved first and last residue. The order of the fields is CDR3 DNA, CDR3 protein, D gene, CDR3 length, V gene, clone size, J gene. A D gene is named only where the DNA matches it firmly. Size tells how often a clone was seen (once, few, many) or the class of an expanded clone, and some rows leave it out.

cdr3_nt: TGCAGCGTTGAAGGTTCAGGTTCTGGTGAAAAACTGTTTTTT
cdr3_aa: CSVEGSGSGEKLFF
d_call: .
cdr3_length: 14
v_call: TRBV29-1
clone_size: .
j_call: TRBJ1-4

cdr3_nt: TGTGCCAGCCAAGTCTACAATGAGCAGTTCTTC
cdr3_aa: CASQVYNEQFF
d_call: .
cdr3_length: 11
v_call: TRBV2
clone_size: .
j_call: TRBJ2-1

cdr3_nt: TGTGCCAGCGCGGGACAGGGGGCCGAAAAACTGTTTTTT
cdr3_aa: CASAGQGAEKLFF
d_call: TRBD1
cdr3_length: 13
v_call: TRBV6-5
clone_size: .
j_call: TRBJ1-4

cdr3_nt: TGTGCCAGCAGCTTAAATAGGGCCGCAGATACGCAGTATTTT
cdr3_aa: CASSLNRAADTQYF
d_call: .
cdr3_length: 14
v_call: TRBV11-2
clone_size: few
j_call: TRBJ2-3

cdr3_nt: TGTGCCAGCAGCTTGGGACAGGAGTACGAGCAGTACTTC
cdr3_aa: CASSLGQEYEQYF
d_call: TRBD1
cdr3_length: 13
v_call: TRBV7-3
clone_size: few
j_call: TRBJ2-7

cdr3_nt: TGTGCCAGCAGCAAAAACCGGGACAGGGGATCCTACGAGCAGTACTTC
cdr3_aa: CASSKNRDRGSYEQYF
d_call: .
cdr3_length: 16
v_call: TRBV21-1
clone_size: few
j_call: TRBJ2-7

cdr3_nt: TGTGCCAGCAGCTTAGGGTCCGGGATCTACGAGCAGTACTTC
cdr3_aa: CASSLGSGIYEQYF
d_call: .
cdr3_length: 14
v_call: TRBV11-2
clone_size: .
j_call: TRBJ2-7

cdr3_nt: TGTGCCAGCAGCTTGGGACAGGGGGTAGGCAATGAGCAGTTCTTC
cdr3_aa: CASSLGQGVGNEQFF
d_call: TRBD1
cdr3_length: 15
v_call: TRBV5-6
clone_size: few
j_call: TRBJ2-1

cdr3_nt: TGTGCCAGCAGTGTATTAGCGGGTACCTACAATGAGCAGTTCTTC
cdr3_aa: CASSVLAGTYNEQFF
d_call: TRBD2
cdr3_length: 15
v_call: TRBV2
clone_size: many
j_call: TRBJ2-1

cdr3_nt: TGTGCCAGCCAGACAGGGATCTCCTACGAGCAGTACTTC
cdr3_aa: CASQTGISYEQYF
d_call: TRBD1
cdr3_length: 13
v_call: TRBV6-6
clone_size: few
j_call: TRBJ2-7

cdr3_nt: TGTGCCAGCAGCCGCCGACAGGGGGCTTACGAGCAGTACTTC
cdr3_aa: CASSRRQGAYEQYF
d_call: TRBD1
cdr3_length: 14
v_call: TRBV2
clone_size: .
j_call: TRBJ2-7

cdr3_nt: TGCGCCAGCAGCTGGGGAGGTCCCAGCACCCCAGGAACTGAAGCTTTCTTT
cdr3_aa: CASSWGGPSTPGTEAFF
d_call: .
cdr3_length: 17
v_call: TRBV5-1
clone_size: .
j_call: TRBJ1-1

cdr3_nt: TGCAGCGCGACCCCCGAGACAGGACAGGTCGACGAGCAGTACTTC
cdr3_aa: CSATPETGQVDEQYF
d_call: TRBD1
cdr3_length: 15
v_call: TRBV29-1
clone_size: .
j_call: TRBJ2-7

cdr3_nt: TGCGCCAGCAGCCTCCGAGATAACTATGGCTACACCTTC
cdr3_aa: CASSLRDNYGYTF
d_call: .
cdr3_length: 13
v_call: TRBV4-3
clone_size: few
j_call: TRBJ1-2

cdr3_nt: TGTGCCAGCAGCGTAGGTGCGGGAGCGGTGGTCAATGAGCAGTTCTTC
cdr3_aa: CASSVGAGAVVNEQFF
d_call: TRBD2
cdr3_length: 16
v_call: TRBV9
clone_size: few
j_call: TRBJ2-1

cdr3_nt: TGCAGCGCCCCGAGGGAGGGCGTTCGAACTGAAGCTTTCTTT
cdr3_aa: CSAPREGVRTEAFF
d_call: .
cdr3_length: 14
v_call: TRBV29-1
clone_size: .
j_call: TRBJ1-1

cdr3_nt: TGTGCCAGTAGTATAGAGACCGTACTGGCGGGAGCCCCACATGAGCAGTTCTTC
cdr3_aa: CASSIETVLAGAPHEQFF
d_call: TRBD2
cdr3_length: 18
v_call: TRBV19
clone_size: few
j_call: TRBJ2-1

cdr3_nt: TGTGCCAGCAGCCCCACGCGACCGGGACAGGGACAAGCTTTCTTT
cdr3_aa: CASSPTRPGQGQAFF
d_call: TRBD1
cdr3_length: 15
v_call: TRBV7-9
clone_size: few
j_call: TRBJ1-1

cdr3_nt: TGTGCCAGCAGCGGGGGCCCCGGAGGGTACTACAATGAGCAGTTCTTC
cdr3_aa: CASSGGPGGYYNEQFF
d_call: .
cdr3_length: 16
v_call: TRBV27
clone_size: many
j_call: TRBJ2-1

cdr3_nt: TGTGCCAGCGCAGGGGGCAGAGATACGCAGTATTTT
cdr3_aa: CASAGGRDTQYF
d_call: TRBD1
cdr3_length: 12
v_call: TRBV27
clone_size: .
j_call: TRBJ2-3

cdr3_nt: TGTGCCAGCAGCTTAGCGGAGGCAAACCCCACAGATACGCAGTATTTT
cdr3_aa: CASSLAEANPTDTQYF
d_call: .
cdr3_length: 16
v_call: TRBV7-9
clone_size: .
j_call: TRBJ2-3

cdr3_nt: TGCGCCAGCAGTGAGAATCTAGCACAAGAGACCCAGTACTTC
cdr3_aa: CASSENLAQETQYF
d_call: .
cdr3_length: 14
v_call: TRBV10-1
clone_size: many
j_call: TRBJ2-5

cdr3_nt: TGTGCCAGCAGTTTCCTCGGGAGCTCCTACGAGCAGTACTTC
cdr3_aa: CASSFLGSSYEQYF
d_call: .
cdr3_length: 14
v_call: TRBV28
clone_size: few
j_call: TRBJ2-7

cdr3_nt: TGTGCCTGGAGTCGGAACTCTGGAAACACCATATATTTT
cdr3_aa: CAWSRNSGNTIYF
d_call: .
cdr3_length: 13
v_call: TRBV30
clone_size: .
j_call: TRBJ1-3

cdr3_nt: TGCGCCAGCAGCCCCGGGACAGGTGGGGCCGGGGAGCTGTTTTTT
cdr3_aa: CASSPGTGGAGELFF
d_call: TRBD1
cdr3_length: 15
v_call: TRBV10-1
clone_size: .
j_call: TRBJ2-2

cdr3_nt: TGTGCCAGCAGCCTCGCGACGGTGAGCGGGGCCAACGTCCTGACTTTC
cdr3_aa: CASSLATVSGANVLTF
d_call: .
cdr3_length: 16
v_call: TRBV7-3
clone_size: .
j_call: TRBJ2-6

cdr3_nt: TGTGCCAGCAGCTTTACTAGTGTAGGCGAGCAGTACTTC
cdr3_aa: CASSFTSVGEQYF
d_call: .
cdr3_length: 13
v_call: TRBV7-6
clone_size: .
j_call: TRBJ2-7

cdr3_nt: TGTGCCATCAGTAATTTACAGGGGACCGAAGATGGCTACACCTTC
cdr3_aa: CAISNLQGTEDGYTF
d_call: TRBD1
cdr3_length: 15
v_call: TRBV10-3
clone_size: few
j_call: TRBJ1-2

cdr3_nt: TGTGCCAGTAGTCTCGGACTAGCGGCATCCCAAGAGACCCAGTACTTC
cdr3_aa: CASSLGLAASQETQYF
d_call: TRBD2
cdr3_length: 16
v_call: TRBV19
clone_size: .
j_call: TRBJ2-5

cdr3_nt: TGCGCCAGCAGGCAGGGGGTCGAGTACGAGCAGTACTTC
cdr3_aa: CASRQGVEYEQYF
d_call: TRBD1
cdr3_length: 13
v_call: TRBV5-1
clone_size: few
j_call: TRBJ2-7

cdr3_nt: TGCAGCGTTGCGGGACAGGGTTCTGGAAACACCATATATTTT
cdr3_aa: CSVAGQGSGNTIYF
d_call: TRBD1
cdr3_length: 14
v_call: TRBV29-1
clone_size: many
j_call: TRBJ1-3

cdr3_nt: TGTGCCAGCAGCTCGACAGGAATGAACACTGAAGCTTTCTTT
cdr3_aa: CASSSTGMNTEAFF
d_call: .
cdr3_length: 14
v_call: TRBV7-3
clone_size: few
j_call: TRBJ1-1

cdr3_nt: TGTGCCAGCACCCCTGAAGGGCGGGGGAGCTACACCTTC
cdr3_aa: CASTPEGRGSYTF
d_call: .
cdr3_length: 13
v_call: TRBV7-2
clone_size: few
j_call: TRBJ1-2

cdr3_nt: TGTGCCAGCAGTCTATCGCCGGGGGAGACCCAGTACTTC
cdr3_aa: CASSLSPGETQYF
d_call: .
cdr3_length: 13
v_call: TRBV28
clone_size: many
j_call: TRBJ2-5

cdr3_nt: TGTGCCAGCGGAAAGACTAGCGGGGAAGAGACCCAGTACTTC
cdr3_aa: CASGKTSGEETQYF
d_call: TRBD2
cdr3_length: 14
v_call: TRBV6-5
clone_size: .
j_call: TRBJ2-5

cdr3_nt: TGTGCCAGCAGCCGATTAGCGGGTTCCCAAGAGACCCAGTACTTC
cdr3_aa: CASSRLAGSQETQYF
d_call: TRBD2
cdr3_length: 15
v_call: TRBV7-2
clone_size: few
j_call: TRBJ2-5

cdr3_nt: TGTGCCAGCAGCGCCCAACGTTTCGTACGCTCCTACAATGAGCAGTTCTTC
cdr3_aa: CASSAQRFVRSYNEQFF
d_call: .
cdr3_length: 17
v_call: TRBV7-9
clone_size: .
j_call: TRBJ2-1

cdr3_nt: TGTGCCAGCAGCCAAGAGGTCGTGGGGTGGACCCAGTACTTC
cdr3_aa: CASSQEVVGWTQYF
d_call: .
cdr3_length: 14
v_call: TRBV5-4
clone_size: .
j_call: TRBJ2-5

cdr3_nt: TGTGCCAGCAGCTTAGGAGTAGGGCCTGAGACCCAGTACTTC
cdr3_aa: CASSLGVGPETQYF
d_call: .
cdr3_length: 14
v_call: TRBV7-8
clone_size: .
j_call: TRBJ2-5

cdr3_nt: TGTGCCAGCAGCTTAGAAGGGACAGGGGCGACTGAAGCTTTCTTT
cdr3_aa: CASSLEGTGATEAFF
d_call: TRBD1
cdr3_length: 15
v_call: TRBV11-2
clone_size: few
j_call: TRBJ1-1

cdr3_nt: TGTGCCAGCAGCCCTAGCGGGGTGAACACCGGGGAGCTGTTTTTT
cdr3_aa: CASSPSGVNTGELFF
d_call: TRBD2
cdr3_length: 15
v_call: TRBV5-4
clone_size: many
j_call: TRBJ2-2

cdr3_nt: TGTGCCAGCAGCAATGACAGGGGTGACTACAATGAGCAGTTCTTC
cdr3_aa: CASSNDRGDYNEQFF
d_call: TRBD1
cdr3_length: 15
v_call: TRBV2
clone_size: .
j_call: TRBJ2-1

cdr3_nt: TGTGCCTGGAGTCTTAGGTCGACAGGGATCGGAGAGACCCAGTACTTC
cdr3_aa: CAWSLRSTGIGETQYF
d_call: TRBD1
cdr3_length: 16
v_call: TRBV30
clone_size: .
j_call: TRBJ2-5